Below, 22 T cell receptor beta chains from the same sample are listed, as sequenced in a study of blood T cells in healthy people across ages. The use of a sample-barcoded 5' primer and a J-beta primer mix characterized a second PCR of roughly 7 to 11 cycles. Via MiXCR, TCRdb re-called the 5' RACE reads, giving one row per CDR3 protein. The profile covers about 800,000 distinct CDR3 sequences, with 25% appearing a single time and under 4% taken by the ten largest. Separately, the same data were catalogued under a study of T cells of mothers and their children.

The sample taken for sequencing was blood. These receptors were obtained from a boy younger than 18 in good health.

The chain joins TRBV7-2 to TRBJ2-3, with D possibly called TRBD1 or TRBD2 (5 bases each). CDR3 length equals 15 residues. The germline V gene has CDR1 SGHTA and CDR2 FQGNSA. Trimming took 4 bases from V and 4 from J, leaving 15 bases between them. For the CDR3, the DNA is TGTGCCAGCAGCTCCCCTACGGGGCCCCCAGATACGCAGTATTTT. It encodes CASSSPTGPPDTQYF. Full variable domain (missing parts from reference TRBV7-2 and TRBJ2-3): GAGVSQSPSNKVTEKGKDVELRCDPISGHTALYWYRQSLGQGLEFLIYFQGNSAPDKSGLPSDRFSAERTGGSVSTLTIQRTQQEDSAVYLCASSSPTGPPDTQYFGPGTRLTVL.

The table lists this clonotype with a few counts. The gene calls are TRBV18 and TRBJ2-7; TRBD1 aligns across 8 bases. V lost 3 bases, J lost 6 bases, and 10 bases stayed unmatched. CDR3 length: 15 amino acids. The germline gives CDR1 KGHSH, CDR2 LQKENI. This chain's CDR3 is CASSPNTGGPVEQYF. In DNA form, the CDR3 reads TGTGCCAGCTCACCGAATACAGGGGGGCCGGTCGAGCAGTACTTC.

This clonotype was detected a few times. V is TRBV4-3 and J is TRBJ1-1; D may be TRBD1 (5 bases). CDR1 and CDR2 (germline): LGHNA, YSLEER. V lost 0 bases, J lost 5 bases, and 13 bases lay in between. The CDR3 is made up of 15 amino acids. CDR3 loop: CASSQDRGSWTEAFF. The CDR3 DNA reads as TGCGCCAGCAGCCAAGATCGGGGCAGCTGGACTGAAGCTTTCTTT.

The chain links TRBV20-1 to TRBJ1-2; 10 bases align to TRBD1. J lost 4 bases, V lost 6 bases, and 8 bases had no gene match. Germline assignment: CDR1 DFQATT and CDR2 SNEGSKA (reference sequence). The CDR3 loop spans 14 amino acids. This CDR3 reads CSAKDRGMSYGYTF. The CDR3 coding sequence is TGCAGTGCCAAGGACAGGGGGATGAGCTATGGCTACACCTTC.

The chain links TRBV29-1 to TRBJ2-5; no definite D call. The CDR3 runs 11 residues. V lost 7 bases and J 1 base, leaving 7 bases between the germline ends. CDR1 SQVTM and CDR2 ANQGSEA come from the germline V gene. The CDR3 is CSGRFQETQYF. The CDR3 DNA follows: TGCAGCGGCCGGTTCCAAGAGACCCAGTACTTC.

The V gene is TRBV6-2 or TRBV6-3, the J gene TRBJ2-2; possible D gene TRBD1, 6 bases. CDR3 length equals 16 residues. Germline CDR1 MNHEY, CDR2 SVGEGT. Trimming took off 4 bases at V and 4 bases at J, with 16 bases between the two ends. DNA of the CDR3: TGTGCCAGCAGTTCTATCAGGGGTTCACCCACCGGGGAGCTGTTTTTT. Its protein is CASSSIRGSPTGELFF.

The chain joins TRBV6-2 or TRBV6-3 to TRBJ1-1; 9 bases map to TRBD1. The V segment lost 0 bases and the J segment 5 bases; nucleotides outside the gene matches: 7. Germline V gene data show CDR1 as MNHEY and CDR2 as SVGEGT. This CDR3 spans 16 amino acids. The CDR3 reads CASSYSWTGERTEAFF. The CDR3 region has the DNA TGTGCCAGCAGTTACTCTTGGACAGGGGAGAGGACTGAAGCTTTCTTT.

The chain is built from TRBV7-8 and TRBJ2-1; D is unclear. CDR1 is SGHVS and CDR2 is FQNEAQ in the germline V gene. This CDR3 comprises 14 residues. V was clipped by 4 bases and J by 6 bases, with 13 bases between them. CDR3 DNA sequence: TGTGCCAGCAGCTACCCGTCGGGCGGCAATGAGCAGTTCTTC. It yields the protein CASSYPSGGNEQFF.

This clonotype appeared a few times. This chain links TRBV20-1 with TRBJ2-6, with D perhaps matching TRBD1 or TRBD2 (5 bases each). In germline, CDR1 is DFQATT, CDR2 SNEGSKA (reference sequence). The V gene lost 2 bases and the J gene lost 3 bases, with 11 bases spanning the gap. The CDR3 consists of 15 residues. In nucleotides, the CDR3 is TGCAGTGCTAGACCAGGGAGAAATGGGGCCAACGTCCTGACTTTC. Encoded protein: CSARPGRNGANVLTF.

To note about this clonotype: One end of the junction does not line up with germline, which may come from a read error. The chain has TRBV9 and TRBJ1-2; D might be TRBD1 (5 bases). The CDR3 extends over 15 amino acids. Germline lookup yields CDR1 SGDLS and CDR2 YYNGEE. For the CDR3, the DNA is TGTGCCGGCAGCGCTCCAACCGTGGGGCACTATGGCTACACCTTC. Encoded protein: CAGSAPTVGHYGYTF.

This clonotype was observed a few times. This rearrangement joins TRBV21-1 to TRBJ1-3; the D call of TRBD1 is as the table states it, not checked on the DNA. TRBV21-1 is deemed a pseudogene. CDR3 length: 19 residues. CDR3 sequence (DNA): TGTGCCAGCCCCCGCTCTCCCGGGACAGATTTCTACTCTGGAAACACCATATATTTT. As protein: CASPRSPGTDFYSGNTIYF.

This clonotype was seen many times. The rearrangement joins TRBV24-1 to TRBJ1-2; D not resolved. The CDR3 spans 14 residues. V dropped 1 base and J dropped 2 bases, with 7 bases sitting between them. Germline CDR1 and CDR2: KGHDR and SFDVKD. The chain's CDR3 is CATSDFAHNYGYTF. As DNA, the CDR3 is TGTGCCACCAGTGATTTCGCCCACAACTATGGCTACACCTTC.

Only a few counts were recorded for this clonotype. The chain uses TRBV7-2 and TRBJ1-5; tentatively, D is TRBD1 (5 bases). Germline assignment: CDR1 SGHTA and CDR2 FQGNSA. Trimming pared 6 bases from V and 1 base from J, leaving 13 bases between. The CDR3 is 15 residues long. DNA of the CDR3: TGTGCCAGCAGTTCTCAGGGAGGGAGCAATCAGCCCCAGCATTTT. Its protein product is CASSSQGGSNQPQHF. The full variable domain, in which reference TRBV7-2 and TRBJ1-5 provide the parts outside the CDR3, is GAGVSQSPSNKVTEKGKDVELRCDPISGHTALYWYRQSLGQGLEFLIYFQGNSAPDKSGLPSDRFSAERTGGSVSTLTIQRTQQEDSAVYLCASSSQGGSNQPQHFGDGTRLSIL.

This clonotype has more than one count but fewer than ten. The genes are TRBV18 and TRBJ1-6, with 8 bases matching TRBD1. Trimming at V came to 3 bases and at J to 11 bases, leaving 6 bases not matched to a gene. Germline-derived CDR1 and CDR2 are KGHSH and LQKENI. This CDR3 spans 14 amino acids. This chain's CDR3 is CASSPGTGGAPLHF. CDR3 sequence (DNA): TGTGCCAGCTCACCGGGGACAGGAGGAGCACCCCTCCACTTT.

This chain links TRBV2 with TRBJ1-2, with unresolved D. Trimming shortened V by 8 bases and J by 2 bases, and 18 bases separated the two germline ends. This CDR3 is 15 amino acids long. CDR1 is SNHLY, CDR2 FYNNEI, per germline. DNA of the CDR3: TGTGCCAGCGGTGGGTCTTTCTACCCCAACTATGGCTACACCTTC. Translating gives CASGGSFYPNYGYTF.

The rearrangement joins TRBV10-3 to TRBJ2-7; no clear D. Trimming shortened V by 3 bases and J by 6 bases, and 9 bases separated the two germline ends. CDR1 ENHRY and CDR2 SYGVKD come from the germline V gene. The CDR3 sequence is 12 residues long. DNA of the CDR3: TGTGCCATCAGTGAAGCCACCGCCGAGCAGTACTTC. This encodes CAISEATAEQYF.

V usage is TRBV12-3 or TRBV12-4 and J usage is TRBJ2-5; possible D gene TRBD1, 5 bases. The last part of the DNA fits TRBJ2-1 better; the J call may be wrong. The CDR3 has 15 residues. CDR3 loop: CASSFGAIGLGEQFF. The CDR3 DNA is TGTGCCAGCAGTTTTGGGGCCATCGGATTGGGTGAGCAGTTCTTC.

The V and J genes are TRBV4-3 and TRBJ1-2, with no clear D. Germline lookup yields CDR1 LGHNA and CDR2 YSLEER. V was cut by 0 bases and J by 1 base, with 9 bases left in between. This CDR3 has 15 residues. CDR3 bases: TGCGCCAGCAGCCAAGATTTCGGCCTTAACTATGGCTACACCTTC. Amino acid sequence: CASSQDFGLNYGYTF.

This chain connects TRBV5-1 to TRBJ2-5; no reliable D call. The tail of the sequence fits TRBJ2-1 better, so the J call may be wrong. Germline V gene data show CDR1 as SGHRS and CDR2 as YFSETQ. CDR3 size: 11 residues. CDR3 sequence reads: CATPKVRLQFF. The DNA for the CDR3 is TGCGCCACCCCCAAGGTCAGGTTGCAGTTCTTC.

CDR3 nucleotide sequence: TGTGCCAGCAGTTACAGGCGCAATAATGAAAAACTGTTTTTT. It translates to CASSYRRNNEKLFF. This chain joins TRBV6-5 and TRBJ1-4; the D is unclear. This CDR3 has 14 amino acids. Between the trimmed V and J ends, which lost 2 bases and 4 bases, there was a span of 8 bases. Germline V gene data show CDR1 as MNHEY and CDR2 as SVGAGI.

This clonotype has a count of ten or more. V is TRBV18 and J is TRBJ2-1, with 10 bases aligning to TRBD1. The V gene's germline CDR1 is KGHSH and CDR2 LQKENI. The CDR3 is made up of 15 amino acids. V shed 8 bases, J shed 2 bases, and the junction held 6 bases outside the gene matches. CDR3 region: CASSPGTGAYNEQFF. The CDR3 bases are TGTGCCAGCAGCCCCGGGACAGGGGCCTACAATGAGCAGTTCTTC. The full variable domain, in which reference TRBV18 and TRBJ2-1 provide the parts outside the CDR3, is NAGVMQNPRHLVRRRGQEARLRCSPMKGHSHVYWYRQLPEEGLKFMVYLQKENIIDESGMPKERFSAEFPKEGPSILRIQQVVRGDSAAYFCASSPGTGAYNEQFFGPGTRLTVL.

The chain combines TRBV6-2 or TRBV6-3 with TRBJ2-7; D not resolved. From germline, CDR1 is MNHEY and CDR2 SVGEGT. The CDR3 runs 13 residues. V gave up 3 bases and J gave up 0 bases, with 6 bases separating them. CDR3 in DNA: TGTGCCAGCAGTTATGGTTTCTCCTACGAGCAGTACTTC. Protein sequence: CASSYGFSYEQYF.